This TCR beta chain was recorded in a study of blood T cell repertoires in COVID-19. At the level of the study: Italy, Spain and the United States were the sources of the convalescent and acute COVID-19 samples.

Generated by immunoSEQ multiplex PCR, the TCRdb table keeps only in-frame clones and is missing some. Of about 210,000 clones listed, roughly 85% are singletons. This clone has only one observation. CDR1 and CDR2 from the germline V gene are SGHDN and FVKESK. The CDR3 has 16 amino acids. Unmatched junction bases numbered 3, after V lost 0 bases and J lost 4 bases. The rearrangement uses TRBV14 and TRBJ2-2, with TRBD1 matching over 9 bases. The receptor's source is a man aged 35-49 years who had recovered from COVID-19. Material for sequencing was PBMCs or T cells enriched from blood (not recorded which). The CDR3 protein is CASSQDRTGVTGELFF. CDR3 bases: TGTGCCAGCAGCCAAGATCGGACAGGGGTCACCGGGGAGCTGTTTTTT. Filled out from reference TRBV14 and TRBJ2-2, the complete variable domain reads EAGVTQFPSHSVIEKGQTVTLRCDPISGHDNLYWYRRVMGKEIKFLLHFVKESKQDESGMPNNRFLAERTGGTYSTLKVQPAELEDSGVYFCASSQDRTGVTGELFFGEGSRLTVL.